The next 29 T cell receptor beta chains were all read from a single sample in a study of cytomegalovirus exposure and HLA in healthy donors. Both 60 Vbeta primers and 13 Jbeta primers went into the PCR. Only in-frame clones appear in the TCRdb table, and some are missing; sequencing was by immunoSEQ multiplex PCR. The profile shows about 130,000 clones, just under 80% of them singletons. Sequencing was done on a sample of PBMCs. The receptors derive from a woman aged 35 to 49 in good health and CMV-seronegative.

In its sample, this clone was seen a few times. The rearrangement joins TRBV7-8 to TRBJ2-1, with D maybe TRBD2 (5 bases). From germline, CDR1 is SGHVS and CDR2 FQNEAQ. With 5 bases removed from V and 12 bases from J, the gap between germline ends came to 14 bases. This CDR3 comprises 12 residues. The CDR3 reads CASSREVRGQFF. CDR3 in DNA: TGTGCCAGCAGCAGAGAGGTACGGGGGCAGTTCTTC.

The chain is built from TRBV11-2 and TRBJ2-7, with 7 bases matching TRBD1. The length of the CDR3 is 18 residues. CDR1 and CDR2 from the germline V gene are SGHAT and FQNNGV. With 5 bases clipped from V and 7 bases from J, the junction kept 23 bases outside the gene matches. The CDR3 region is CASSPAGTGGWARGEQYF. CDR3 in DNA: TGTGCCAGCAGCCCCGCAGGAACAGGCGGTTGGGCCAGGGGGGAGCAGTACTTC.

In this sample, this clone turned up a few times. V gene TRBV14 combines with J gene TRBJ2-1, with TRBD2 identical over 7 bases. V lost 1 base, J lost 5 bases, and 5 bases stayed unmatched. CDR1 and CDR2 from the germline V gene are SGHDN and FVKESK. CDR3 size: 15 residues. DNA for the CDR3: TGTGCCAGCAGCCAAGCTGGCGGGAGTAACAATGAGCAGTTCTTC. It encodes CASSQAGGSNNEQFF.

The genes are TRBV27 and TRBJ1-5; 8 nucleotides line up with TRBD1. After removal of 5 bases from V and 7 bases from J, the junction contained 7 bases not matched to a gene. Germline CDR1 is MNHEY and CDR2 is SMNVEV (reference sequence). There are 14 residues in the CDR3. CDR3 residues: CASSPTGGGQPQHF. CDR3 DNA sequence: TGTGCCAGCAGTCCCACAGGGGGAGGACAGCCCCAGCATTTT.

The CDR3 DNA follows: TGTGCCAGCAGTTTACAGGGGCCAAGTGGGGGCACTGAAGCTTTCTTT. Amino acids: CASSLQGPSGGTEAFF. The chain employs TRBV6-5 and TRBJ1-1; TRBD1 matches 7 bases. The J segment lost 4 bases and the V segment lost 4 bases, leaving 12 bases of the junction unmatched. CDR1 MNHEY and CDR2 SVGAGI come from the germline V gene. The CDR3 is 16 amino acids.

The chain is built from TRBV6-1 and TRBJ2-7, with 9 bases identical to TRBD1. The germline V gene has CDR1 MNHNS and CDR2 SASEGT. V lost 4 bases to trimming and J lost 2 bases; unmatched junction nucleotides: 3. This CDR3 is 14 amino acids long. The CDR3 is CASSGRTGAYEQYF. The CDR3 nucleotides are TGTGCCAGCAGTGGAAGGACAGGGGCCTACGAGCAGTACTTC.

The chain employs TRBV28 and TRBJ2-1; tentative D call: TRBD1 (5 bases). Trimming removed 7 bases from V and 8 bases from J, with 15 bases in between. CDR3 length: 13 amino acids. Germline V CDR1 and CDR2: MDHEN, SYDVKM. CDR3 DNA: TGTGCCAGCACTGCAGGGTCGGAATATGAGCAGTTCTTC. The encoded protein is CASTAGSEYEQFF.

The chain has TRBV29-1 and TRBJ2-7, with D possibly matching TRBD2 (6 bases). The CDR3 is made up of 13 amino acids. Germline CDR1 is SQVTM and CDR2 is ANQGSEA. The ends were cut back, 3 bases at V and 2 bases at J, with 11 bases in the middle. The CDR3 DNA reads TGCAGCGTTGAGGGGCTAGCGACCTACGAGCAGTACTTC. Translation gives CSVEGLATYEQYF.

The rearrangement joins TRBV6-1 to TRBJ2-1, with D perhaps TRBD1 (6 bases). Trimming pared 0 bases from V and 6 bases from J, leaving 9 bases between. Germline V gives CDR1 MNHNS, CDR2 SASEGT. CDR3 size: 14 residues. CDR3 amino acids: CASSEATGTNEQFF. CDR3 sequence (DNA): TGTGCCAGCAGTGAAGCTACAGGGACCAATGAGCAGTTCTTC.

This clone has just one count. CDR3: CASSPTSGNGNTIYF. CDR3 DNA sequence: TGTGCCAGTAGCCCTACTTCAGGGAACGGAAACACCATATATTTT. The chain is built from TRBV19 and TRBJ1-3, with a weak D call TRBD1 (5 bases). The CDR3 sequence is 15 residues long. V shed 6 bases and J shed 4 bases, with 16 bases lying between them. Germline lookup yields CDR1 LNHDA and CDR2 SQIVND (reference sequence).

The rearrangement joins TRBV27 to TRBJ2-7; D is possibly TRBD2 (6 bases). V was clipped by 1 base and J by 6 bases, with 10 bases between them. In germline, CDR1 is MNHEY, CDR2 SMNVEV (reference sequence). The CDR3 is made up of 13 amino acids. The CDR3 sequence: CASSLFSGLEQYF. CDR3 DNA sequence: TGTGCCAGCAGTTTATTTTCGGGACTCGAGCAGTACTTC.

The gene calls are TRBV5-4 and TRBJ2-7; tentatively, D is TRBD2 (6 bases). Germline CDR1 SGHNT, CDR2 YYREEE (reference sequence). This CDR3 region has 16 residues. Trimming shortened V by 0 bases and J by 3 bases, and 16 bases separated the two germline ends. This CDR3 reads CASSLVGGGANYEQYF. CDR3 DNA: TGTGCCAGCAGCTTGGTAGGAGGAGGGGCCAACTACGAGCAGTACTTC.

This chain connects TRBV6-6 to TRBJ1-2; D is unresolved. CDR1 MNHNY and CDR2 SVGAGI come from the germline V gene (reference sequence). The V end lost 4 bases, the J end lost 4 bases, and 10 bases lay between the germline ends. The CDR3 contains 13 residues. CDR3 in amino acids: CASSLANAYGYTF. The CDR3 DNA follows: TGTGCCAGCAGTTTAGCCAATGCCTATGGCTACACCTTC.

The chain recombines TRBV29-1 with TRBJ1-2; 7 bases agree with TRBD1. The ends lost 4 bases at V and 7 bases at J; junction bases unmatched: 3. This CDR3 region has 11 residues. The germline V gene has CDR1 SQVTM and CDR2 ANQGSEA. Here the CDR3 reads CSVAGGSGYTF. DNA of the CDR3: TGCAGCGTTGCAGGGGGTAGTGGCTACACCTTC.

The rearrangement joins TRBV10-1 to TRBJ1-1, with 9 bases matching TRBD1. Germline-derived CDR1 and CDR2 are WNHNN and SYGVQD (reference sequence). The CDR3 spans 15 residues. Losses at the gene ends were 3 bases for V and 4 bases for J; bases not matched to a gene: 6. CDR3 residues: CASSDGDREGTEAFF. Written as DNA, the CDR3 is TGCGCCAGCAGTGACGGGGACAGGGAGGGCACTGAAGCTTTCTTT.

The rearrangement joins TRBV6-5 to TRBJ2-1, with 10 bases matching TRBD2. The CDR3 totals 12 residues. Germline trimming cut 8 bases from V and 9 bases from J; bases unmatched to any gene: 4. Germline V gene data show CDR1 as MNHEY and CDR2 as SVGAGI. The CDR3 bases are TGTGCCAGCGGCCTAGCGGGAGCTGAGCAGTTCTTC. It codes for CASGLAGAEQFF.

V usage is TRBV5-1 and J usage is TRBJ2-3; D might be TRBD1 (7 bases). V lost 0 bases and J 0 bases, leaving 17 bases between the germline ends. In germline, CDR1 is SGHRS, CDR2 YFSETQ. This CDR3 contains 18 residues. The CDR3 coding sequence is TGCGCCAGCAGCTTGGAGGGCGGCAGGGGGGAGAGCACAGATACGCAGTATTTT. Translating it yields CASSLEGGRGESTDTQYF.

Only a few counts were recorded for this clone. V is TRBV19 and J is TRBJ2-2, with 11 bases lining up with TRBD2. The V gene end was trimmed by 2 bases and the J gene end by 4 bases; junction bases not matched to a gene: 9. Germline values: CDR1 LNHDA, CDR2 SQIVND (reference sequence). The CDR3 is 18 amino acids. CDR3 residues: CASSIKATSGSFTGELFF. The CDR3 DNA reads as TGTGCCAGTAGTATAAAGGCTACTAGCGGGAGCTTCACCGGGGAGCTGTTTTTT.

The rearrangement joins TRBV15 to TRBJ1-6; D unresolved. This CDR3 is 14 amino acids long. The germline V gene encodes CDR1 LNHNV and CDR2 YYDKDF (reference sequence). V lost 0 bases to trimming and J lost 7 bases, with 7 bases between them. This CDR3 is CATSRESQNSPLHF. The DNA for the CDR3 is TGTGCCACCAGCAGAGAGTCCCAAAATTCACCCCTCCACTTT. The variable domain in full, with the rest retrieved from reference TRBV15 and TRBJ1-6, is DAMVIQNPRYQVTQFGKPVTLSCSQTLNHNVMYWYQQKSSQAPKLLFHYYDKDFNNEADTPDNFQSRRPNTSFCFLDIRSPGLGDTAMYLCATSRESQNSPLHFGNGTRLTVT.

The chain couples TRBV7-9 to TRBJ1-2; no clear D gene. CDR1 and CDR2 (germline): SEHNR, FQNEAQ (reference sequence). The CDR3 has 12 amino acids. V dropped 2 bases and J dropped 8 bases, with 9 bases sitting between them. In nucleotides, the CDR3 is TGTGCCAGCAGCTTATCCCCCTTCGGCTACACCTTC. Encoded protein: CASSLSPFGYTF.

In this sample, this clone turned up a few times. Relative to the germline gene, one junction end is altered; a read error may explain this. V usage is TRBV9 and J usage is TRBJ2-6, with TRBD1 matching 10 bases. Germline assignment: CDR1 SGDLS and CDR2 YYNGEE. This CDR3 is built from 18 residues. The CDR3 region has the DNA TGTGCCAGCAGCGCCCGGGACAGGGGAGTTACTGGGGCCAACGGCCTGACTTTC. Amino acid sequence: CASSARDRGVTGANGLTF.

The chain has TRBV29-1 and TRBJ1-2; no clear D gene. The CDR3 has 11 amino acids. Germline CDR1 SQVTM, CDR2 ANQGSEA. The V end was cut by 3 bases, the J end by 5 bases, with 7 bases between. This CDR3 is CSVESRYGYTF. In DNA form, the CDR3 reads TGCAGCGTTGAGTCTCGGTATGGCTACACCTTC.

The chain combines TRBV28 with TRBJ2-4, with D maybe TRBD1 (6 bases). V was trimmed by 2 bases and J by 7 bases, leaving 9 bases between them. Germline CDR1 reads MDHEN; CDR2 reads SYDVKM. The CDR3 is made up of 13 amino acids. CDR3 DNA: TGTGCCAGCAGTTTAGTTCAGGGGAACATTCAGTACTTC. This encodes CASSLVQGNIQYF.

CDR3 coding DNA: TGTGCCAGCAGCTTAACGGGACAGGGGTTGGATACGCAGTATTTT. Its translation is CASSLTGQGLDTQYF. V is TRBV7-9 and J is TRBJ2-3; 10 nucleotides line up with TRBD1. This CDR3 region has 15 residues. Germline CDR1 and CDR2: SEHNR and FQNEAQ (reference sequence). The V gene end was trimmed by 2 bases and the J gene end by 6 bases; junction bases not matched to a gene: 5.

The CDR3 spells CASSSWTGGTSNYGYTF. The DNA of the CDR3 is TGTGCCAGCAGCTCGTGGACAGGGGGAACTTCTAACTATGGCTACACCTTC. The chain carries TRBV7-9 and TRBJ1-2, with 10 bases fitting TRBD1. The V gene's germline CDR1 is SEHNR and CDR2 FQNEAQ (reference sequence). This CDR3 spans 17 amino acids. With 4 bases clipped from V and 0 bases from J, the junction kept 8 bases outside the gene matches. The full variable domain, rest sourced from reference TRBV7-9 and TRBJ1-2, is DTGVSQNPRHKITKRGQNVTFRCDPISEHNRLYWYRQTLGQGPEFLTYFQNEAQLEKSRLLSDRFSAERPKGSFSTLEIQRTEQGDSAMYLCASSSWTGGTSNYGYTFGSGTRLTVV.

V is TRBV5-8 and J is TRBJ2-1; 12 bases fit TRBD2. This CDR3 is built from 15 residues. V gave up 0 bases and J gave up 5 bases; unmatched junction bases: 0. Germline CDR1 reads SGHTS; CDR2 reads YDEGEE. CDR3 region: CASSLGLAGDNEQFF. The DNA of the CDR3 is TGTGCCAGCAGCTTGGGACTAGCGGGGGACAATGAGCAGTTCTTC.

CDR3 coding DNA: TGTGCCAGCAGTGCCGGTGGGACAGTTAACACTGAAGCTTTCTTT. Residues: CASSAGGTVNTEAFF. The rearrangement uses TRBV27 and TRBJ1-1; 7 bases line up with TRBD1. CDR1 and CDR2 from the germline V gene are MNHEY and SMNVEV (reference sequence). The CDR3 runs 15 residues. Losses at the gene ends were 5 bases for V and 2 bases for J; bases not matched to a gene: 8.

This rearrangement joins TRBV5-1 to TRBJ2-3; the D gene is possibly TRBD2 (6 bases). The CDR3 sequence is 16 residues long. The germline gives CDR1 SGHRS, CDR2 YFSETQ. The V and J ends lost 0 bases and 0 bases respectively, with 11 bases between them. The CDR3 sequence: CASSLEVAESTDTQYF. CDR3 bases: TGCGCCAGCAGCTTGGAGGTAGCGGAAAGCACAGATACGCAGTATTTT.

V usage is TRBV6-9 and J usage is TRBJ1-4; weak D call: TRBD1 (5 bases). The V gene's germline CDR1 is MNHGY and CDR2 SVAAGI. Trimming stripped 5 bases from V and 0 bases from J, with 16 bases between. The CDR3 extends over 17 amino acids. CDR3 in DNA: TGTGCCAGCAGTCCGAAGGACACCCTGACAACTAATGAAAAACTGTTTTTT. Its protein product is CASSPKDTLTTNEKLFF.